The subject of this entry is one T cell receptor (beta chain). This receptor's antigen is unknown. Base-call qualities are not available, and no considerably larger clone is one nucleotide away. This record comes from a study of shared clonotypes between healthy human individuals (dated by TCRdb to about 2020). About the full investigation: The cohort included a few men and two women between 18 and 49 years of age. For each donor, three plates each were used for CD4 naive and CD4 memory, two plates were used for CD8 naive, and one plate was used for CD8 memory. To estimate repertoire size and how much clonotypes are shared between individuals, the study performed deep sequencing of blood TCR repertoires from a handful of healthy adults. Different laboratories and diverse techniques were used to prepare libraries and sequence TCR repertoires, to increase sequencing depth and limit assay-specific biases. Leukapheresis yielded between about 0.94 and 9 billion PBMCs per donor. What the authors observed across the whole study: The genetic and exposure-history diversity represented was limited by the small number of donors. Sampling was restricted to blood, and TCR repertoires in tissues likely differ from the TCR repertoires found in blood. Compared with non-shared clonotypes, clonotypes shared by all four sorted-subset donors had higher generation probabilities. Rarefaction of sorted-subset datasets indicated incomplete sequencing despite the large sequencing depth. Based on pairwise subsampling, the degree of clonotype sharing among donors was expected to be affected by sequencing depth. Roughly 5% of naive CD4, 3.5% of naive CD8, approximately 2% of memory CD4, and about 0.4% of memory CD8 clonotypes were shared across several donors. Larger estimated clonotype richness was generally found for naive subsets than for memory subsets.

Per the germline V gene (reference sequence), PRHDT is the CDR1 and FYEKMQ is the CDR2. Germline trimming: 4 bases from V, 1 base from J; junction bases outside gene matches: 11. Taken from cysteine to phenylalanine, the CDR3 has 18 residues. Only the CDR3 portion is preserved as DNA: 54 bases, with reading frame beginning at the first base. The donors were healthy, HIV-negative adults who had no recently reported acute infections or vaccinations. Every donor was a Caucasian adult living in Nashville, Tennessee, USA. CD4+ T cells were enriched through magnetic negative selection, after which naive cells were positively selected on CD45RA and the remaining negative fraction served as the memory subset. Blood was collected by leukapheresis, and PBMCs were isolated by Ficoll-Histopaque density gradient centrifugation and then cryopreserved in liquid nitrogen vapor phase. Purity and quantity of every magnetically sorted T cell population were checked by analytical flow cytometry. Each sorted fraction had its genomic DNA isolated and then quantified by UV absorbance on a Nanodrop 2000c.

Using the deep immunoSEQ assay, multiplex PCR amplified TCR CDR3 regions from genomic DNA. For each cell subset, the extracted genomic DNA was distributed evenly across all wells of several immunoSEQ 96-well plates, and each plate served as one replicate. For sorted subsets, roughly 0.2 ug genomic DNA, equal to 25,000 to 35,000 T cell genomes, was loaded into each replicate PCR. Purified libraries were measured with a Qubit 3.0 fluorometer, size-checked on a Bioanalyzer 2100, and measured again with the KAPA Library Quantification kit. Every immunoSEQ 96-well plate was sequenced on a separate single-read 150-cycle Illumina NextSeq 550 flow cell. Under the source paper's analysis protocol: Because the immunoSEQ output included only junctional sequences and no quality scores, the filtering could not be the same as the filtering used for full-length reads. To assign V/J genes and CDR3, sequences were annotated using PyIR, a Python wrapper for IgBLAST v1.9, with IMGT germline references. Reads with weak V/J assignments (E-value above 1e-6), missing CDR3, stop codons, out-of-frame junctions, or ambiguous translated residues were removed. V3J clonotypes were defined by identical inferred V gene, J gene, and CDR3 amino acid sequence. To compute the percentage overlap between repertoires, the number of shared unique clonotypes was divided by the size of the smaller repertoire. RTK rarefaction, the Chao1 estimator, and Recon v2.1 estimates of unobserved clonotypes were used to assess repertoire richness. Generation probabilities for all TCRbeta clonotypes obtained by the gDNA method from a few donors were computed using OLGA. The clones in this table, taken by TCRdb from immuneACCESS, are in-frame only. Not every clone is retained; where verified, under half of the shortfall comes from an unresolved V gene, and the cause of the rest is unknown. The V and J calls and clone size are taken from that table; D and trimming were inferred from the DNA. Recorded for this sample are 950,000 to 1,100,000 clones; 78% of them occurred a single time. The leading ten clones occupy roughly 0.57% of the sample.

This receptor chain uses TRBV13 and TRBJ2-2; TRBD1 agrees with 8 junctional bases. The sequence came from a young man in good health. Some clones in this sample may be carry-over from other donors' samples. What was sequenced was memory CD4+ T cells from PBMCs. The cell subset or site label of this sample denotes: CD45RA-negative fraction. The CDR3 region has the sequence CASSSLDWGQVNTGELFF. The nucleotides are TGTGCCAGCAGCTCCCTCGACTGGGGACAGGTGAACACCGGGGAGCTGTTTTTT.